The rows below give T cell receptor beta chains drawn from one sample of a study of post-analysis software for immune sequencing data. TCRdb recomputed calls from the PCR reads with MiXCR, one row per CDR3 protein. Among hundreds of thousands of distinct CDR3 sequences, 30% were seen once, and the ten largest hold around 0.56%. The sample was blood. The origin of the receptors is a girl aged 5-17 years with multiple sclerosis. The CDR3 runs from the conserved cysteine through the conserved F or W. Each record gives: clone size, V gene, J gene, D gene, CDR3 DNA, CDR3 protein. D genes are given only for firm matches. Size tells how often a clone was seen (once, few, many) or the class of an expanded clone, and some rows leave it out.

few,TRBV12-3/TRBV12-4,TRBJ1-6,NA,TGTGCCAGCAGCCCCGGACCGAATAATTCACCCTTCCACTTT,CASSPGPNNSPFHF
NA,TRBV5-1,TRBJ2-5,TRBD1,TGCGCCAGCAGCCCCGGACAGGGGGCTCAGACCCAGTACTTC,CASSPGQGAQTQYF
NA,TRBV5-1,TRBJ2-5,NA,TGCGCCAGCAGCTTGGAAGGGCGAAAGGGTCGGGAGACCCAGTACTTC,CASSLEGRKGRETQYF
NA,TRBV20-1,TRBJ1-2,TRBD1,TGCAGTGCCGACAGGGGGGAATATGGCTACACCTTC,CSADRGEYGYTF
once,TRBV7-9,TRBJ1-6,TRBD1,TGTGCCAGCAGCACTAACCGGGACAGCGATAATTCACCCCTCCACTTT,CASSTNRDSDNSPLHF
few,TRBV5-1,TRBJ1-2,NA,TGCGCCAGCAGCCCGTCCGGGGGAGACTATGGCTACACCTTC,CASSPSGGDYGYTF
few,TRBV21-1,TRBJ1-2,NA,TGTGCCAGCAGCAACGGACAGGGGTCGGGCTATGGCTACACCTTC,CASSNGQGSGYGYTF
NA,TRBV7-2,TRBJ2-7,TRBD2,TGTGCCAGCAGCTTAGGTCCTAGCGGGAGGCTGGCCTACGAGCAGTACTTC,CASSLGPSGRLAYEQYF
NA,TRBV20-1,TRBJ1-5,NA,TGCAGTGCTAGAGATTGGAAGGGCCTAGTCGGGCCCCAGCATTTT,CSARDWKGLVGPQHF
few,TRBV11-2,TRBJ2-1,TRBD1,TGTGCCAGCAGCCATACAGGGGGCGAGATATACAATGAGCAGTTCTTC,CASSHTGGEIYNEQFF
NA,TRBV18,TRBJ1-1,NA,TGTGCCAGCTCACGCCCCTTGGGACAGAACACTGAAGCTTTCTTT,CASSRPLGQNTEAFF
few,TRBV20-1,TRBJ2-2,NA,TGCAGTGCTACCCGGGACACCGGGGAGCTGTTTTTT,CSATRDTGELFF
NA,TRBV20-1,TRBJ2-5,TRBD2,TGCAGTGCTAGAGATGCCCTAGCGGTACAAGAGACCCAGTACTTC,CSARDALAVQETQYF
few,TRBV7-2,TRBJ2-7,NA,TGTGCCAGCAGCCCCCATCGGGTAGGGGAGCAGTACTTC,CASSPHRVGEQYF
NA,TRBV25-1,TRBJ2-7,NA,TGTGCCAGCAGTCCCTCCCTTGTCAGCGAGCAGTACTTC,CASSPSLVSEQYF
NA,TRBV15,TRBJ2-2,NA,TGTGCCACCAGCAGAGAAGGGGTCTCAAGGTTCAGGGAGCGGTTTTTT,CATSREGVSRFRERFF
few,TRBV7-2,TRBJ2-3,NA,TGTGCCAGCAGCTTAGGGCTAGTACGGGGCGCAGAGGATACGCAGTATTTT,CASSLGLVRGAEDTQYF
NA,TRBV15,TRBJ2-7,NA,TGTGCCACCAGCAGAGGACGGGGGCCGTCCTACGAGCAGTACTTC,CATSRGRGPSYEQYF
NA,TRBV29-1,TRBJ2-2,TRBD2,TGCAGCGTTGAAGATCGGGGGGTTGGCCCAAACACCGGGGAGCTGTTTTTT,CSVEDRGVGPNTGELFF
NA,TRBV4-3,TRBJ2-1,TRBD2,TGCGCCAGCAGCCAAGATCTAGTTCCTAGCGGATACAACAATGAGCAGTTCTTC,CASSQDLVPSGYNNEQFF
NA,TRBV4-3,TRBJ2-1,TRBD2,TGCGCCAGCAGCCAAGGGACTAGCGGGAGCGGTTATGGGCAGTTCTTC,CASSQGTSGSGYGQFF
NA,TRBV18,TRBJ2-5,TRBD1,TGTGCCAGCTCACCTTTGAAGAGACAGGGAGCCTTACGAGAGACCCAGTACTTC,CASSPLKRQGALRETQYF
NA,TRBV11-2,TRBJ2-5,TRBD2,TGTGCCAGCAGCAGTCTGCTAGCGGGAGGCCCGTACCAAGAGACCCAGTACTTC,CASSSLLAGGPYQETQYF
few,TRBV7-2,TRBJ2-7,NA,TGTGCCAGCAGCCGTATCGGAGTCTACGAGCAGTACTTC,CASSRIGVYEQYF
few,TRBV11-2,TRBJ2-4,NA,TGTGCCAGCAGCTTCCAGGGGACAAGGGCCAAAAACATTCAGTACTTC,CASSFQGTRAKNIQYF
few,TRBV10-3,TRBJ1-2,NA,TGTGCCATCAGTGGGGCCGACGCTTACGGCTACACCTTC,CAISGADAYGYTF
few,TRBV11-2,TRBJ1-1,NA,TGTGCCAGCAGCTTCGACAGGACCGGGATGAACACTGAAGCTTTCTTT,CASSFDRTGMNTEAFF
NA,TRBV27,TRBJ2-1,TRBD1,TGTGCCAGCAGTTTAACGGGACAGGGGGCCATAAATGAGCAGTTCTTC,CASSLTGQGAINEQFF
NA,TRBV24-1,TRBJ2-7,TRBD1,TGTGCCACCAGTGAACCCCCGGGACAGGGGGTCGGCTACGAGCAGTACTTC,CATSEPPGQGVGYEQYF
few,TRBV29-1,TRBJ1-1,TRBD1,TGCAGCGTTCGGGACAGGTCGTATTATAGAGCTTTCTTT,CSVRDRSYYRAFF
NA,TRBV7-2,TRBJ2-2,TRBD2,TGTGCCAGCAGCTTACTGGCCAGCGGGGTTCTTGGCGGGAAGCTGTTTTTT,CASSLLASGVLGGKLFF
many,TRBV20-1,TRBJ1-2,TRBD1,TGCAGTGCTAGAGAGGACAGGGGAATTGGCTACACCTTC,CSAREDRGIGYTF
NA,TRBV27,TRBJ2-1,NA,TGTGTCAGCAGTCCACTCGTCTTACTAGCTGCCTCCTACAATGAGCAGTTCTTC,CVSSPLVLLAASYNEQFF
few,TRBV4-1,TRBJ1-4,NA,TGCGCCAGCAGCCGAGAAGAGGGAGAAAAACTGTTTTTT,CASSREEGEKLFF
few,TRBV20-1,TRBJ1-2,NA,TGCAGTGCTAGAAACCTTGTCAGCGGCTACACCTTC,CSARNLVSGYTF
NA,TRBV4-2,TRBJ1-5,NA,TGTGCCAGCAGCCAACAACACCAGGGGAGCAATCAGCCCCAGCATTTT,CASSQQHQGSNQPQHF
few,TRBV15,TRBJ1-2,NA,TGTGCCACCAGCAGCAGGGGACCGTTCGGCTACACCTTC,CATSSRGPFGYTF
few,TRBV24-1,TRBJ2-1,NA,TGTGCCACCAGTGACCCCACTAGCTCGGGCTCCTACAATGAGCAGTTCTTC,CATSDPTSSGSYNEQFF
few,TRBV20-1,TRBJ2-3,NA,TGCAGTGCGCAGGAGAGGGATACGCAGTATTTT,CSAQERDTQYF
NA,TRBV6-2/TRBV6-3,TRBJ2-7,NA,TGTGCCAGCAGCCCCCCTGGACGGATCTACGAGCAGTACTTC,CASSPPGRIYEQYF
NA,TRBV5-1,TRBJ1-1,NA,TGCGCCAGCAGCTTGGGAGCTTCCTGGCAACGAGTAATGAACACTGAAGCTTTCTTT,CASSLGASWQRVMNTEAFF
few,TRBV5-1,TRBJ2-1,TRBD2,TGCGCCAGCAGCTTGGATATTTGGAGTAGCGGGGACATCAATGAGCAGTTCTTC,CASSLDIWSSGDINEQFF
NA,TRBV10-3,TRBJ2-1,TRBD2,TGTGCCATCAGTAAGGGACTAGGTTTAAATGAGCAGTTCTTC,CAISKGLGLNEQFF
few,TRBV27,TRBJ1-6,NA,TGTGCCAGCAGTTTTGGGGGCGGGAATTCACCCCTCCACTTT,CASSFGGGNSPLHF
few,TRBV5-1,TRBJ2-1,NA,TGCGCGAGCACGGGAAGCGGTCTAACCTACAATGAGCAGTTCTTC,CASTGSGLTYNEQFF
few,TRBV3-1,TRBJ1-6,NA,TGTGCCAGCAGCCAAATTGGCTCCTATAATTCACCCCTCCACTTT,CASSQIGSYNSPLHF
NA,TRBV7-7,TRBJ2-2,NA,TGTGCCAGCAGCTTATTGGGCGAGAACACCGGGGAGCTGTTTTTT,CASSLLGENTGELFF
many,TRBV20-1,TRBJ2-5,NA,TGCAGTGCTATAAACCCCAGGGGTCCGTGGAGGACCCAGTACTTC,CSAINPRGPWRTQYF
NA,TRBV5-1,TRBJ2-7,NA,TGCGCCAGCAGCTTGGAACAGGGAAAGTACGAGCAGTACTTC,CASSLEQGKYEQYF
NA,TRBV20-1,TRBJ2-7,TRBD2,TGCAGTGCAACCGGACTAGCGGGGGGTCCCTACGAGCAGTACTTC,CSATGLAGGPYEQYF
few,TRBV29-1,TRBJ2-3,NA,TGCAGCGTTCTAAGGGTAGCGGATACGCAGTATTTT,CSVLRVADTQYF
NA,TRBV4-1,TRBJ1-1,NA,TGCGCCAGCAGCCAAGATGGTCTGCGGGACACTGAAGCTTTCTTT,CASSQDGLRDTEAFF
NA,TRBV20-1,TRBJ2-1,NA,TGCAGTGCTAGAGTGGGGACCTACACCGATGAGCAGTTCTTC,CSARVGTYTDEQFF
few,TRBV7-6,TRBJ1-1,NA,TGTGCCAGCAGCCTTACGGCAGGGAAAGACACTGAAGCTTTCTTT,CASSLTAGKDTEAFF
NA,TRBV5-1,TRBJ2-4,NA,TGCGCCAGCAGCTTGGAATTGGAGAACATTCAGTACTTC,CASSLELENIQYF
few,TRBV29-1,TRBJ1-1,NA,TGCAGCGTCGGCCCGATGGCCACTGAAGCTTTCTTT,CSVGPMATEAFF
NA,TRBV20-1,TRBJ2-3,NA,TGCAGTGCGGATGGACTCGCGAACTCTCCCATTACGCAGTATTTT,CSADGLANSPITQYF